Following are 25 T cell receptor beta chains from one sample sequenced in a study of blood T cell repertoires in COVID-19. Libraries were prepared by immunoSEQ multiplex PCR; TCRdb keeps only in-frame clonotypes and omits some of them. The sample yields 300,000 to 350,000 clones, approximately 90% seen once. Sample: PBMCs or T cells enriched from blood (not recorded which). These receptor sequences come from a woman in her 30s who had been exposed to COVID-19.

The chain couples TRBV5-1 to TRBJ2-3, with 10 bases matching TRBD2. The germline gives CDR1 SGHRS, CDR2 YFSETQ. This CDR3 has 15 residues. V dropped 2 bases and J dropped 5; count of bases not matched to a gene: 5. The CDR3 nucleotides read TGCGCCAGCAGCTTAGGTTCTAGCGGGGGAGATACGCAGTATTTT. Residues: CASSLGSSGGDTQYF. The full variable domain, completed using reference TRBV5-1 and TRBJ2-3, is KAGVTQTPRYLIKTRGQQVTLSCSPISGHRSVSWYQQTPGQGLQFLFEYFSETQRNKGNFPGRFSGRQFSNSRSEMNVSTLELGDSALYLCASSLGSSGGDTQYFGPGTRLTVL.

The chain carries TRBV30 and TRBJ1-6; D is undetermined. Germline V gene data show CDR1 as GTSNPN and CDR2 as SVGIG (reference sequence). The germline V and J ends were trimmed by 0 bases and 9 bases, with 15 bases remaining between them. This CDR3 comprises 15 residues. Here the CDR3 DNA reads TGTGCCTGGAGTGTGGGGAGGAGTCGGGGTTCACCCCTCCACTTT. Translation: CAWSVGRSRGSPLHF. Full variable domain (rest looked up from reference TRBV30 and TRBJ1-6): SQTIHQWPATLVQPVGSPLSLECTVEGTSNPNLYWYRQAAGRGLQLLFYSVGIGQISSEVPQNLSASRPQDRQFILSSKKLLLSDSGFYLCAWSVGRSRGSPLHFGNGTRLTVT.

The J gene is TRBJ1-6, the V gene TRBV4-1, with 8 bases matching TRBD1. J gave up 6 bases and V 4 bases, and 5 bases lay outside the gene matches. This CDR3 spans 15 amino acids. Germline V CDR1 and CDR2: MGHRA, YSYEKL. The CDR3 region has the DNA TGCGCCAGCAGCCTCGGGACAGGCCTTAATTCACCCCTCCACTTT. Translated: CASSLGTGLNSPLHF.

The chain links TRBV9 to TRBJ2-3; TRBD2 is a possible D gene (6 bases). Germline-derived CDR1 and CDR2 are SGDLS and YYNGEE. Deletions cut 5 bases from V and 6 bases from J, with 22 bases between. The CDR3 loop spans 16 amino acids. This CDR3 reads CASSAPYASRGDTQYF. CDR3 DNA: TGTGCCAGCAGTGCCCCCTACGCGTCACGGGGGGATACGCAGTATTTT. Using reference TRBV9 and TRBJ2-3 for the parts outside the CDR3, the full variable domain is DSGVTQTPKHLITATGQRVTLRCSPRSGDLSVYWYQQSLDQGLQFLIQYYNGEERAKGNILERFSAQQFPDLHSELNLSSLELGDSALYFCASSAPYASRGDTQYFGPGTRLTVL.

This chain connects TRBV6-2 or TRBV6-3 to TRBJ2-1; 9 nucleotides match TRBD2. Germline assignment: CDR1 MNHEY and CDR2 SVGEGT. V lost 5 bases and J lost 10; bases outside the gene matches: 12. The CDR3 runs to 15 residues. CDR3 coding DNA: TGTGCCAGCAGTGCAGTACCAGCGGGGGGCGGGGAGCAGTTCTTC. Translating it yields CASSAVPAGGGEQFF.

The V and J genes are TRBV6-2 or TRBV6-3 and TRBJ1-5; the match to TRBD1 covers 7 bases. V was clipped by 4 bases and J by 4 bases; unmatched bases: 13. The V gene's germline CDR1 is MNHEY and CDR2 SVGEGT. The CDR3 loop spans 17 amino acids. CDR3 sequence reads: CASSWVTGMGVNQPQHF. CDR3 DNA: TGTGCCAGCAGTTGGGTGACAGGGATGGGGGTAAATCAGCCCCAGCATTTT.

J is TRBJ2-1 and V is TRBV7-9, with TRBD2 matching 11 bases. Germline CDR1 SEHNR, CDR2 FQNEAQ (reference sequence). Germline trimming cut 5 bases from V and 4 bases from J; bases unmatched to any gene: 4. The CDR3 is 15 amino acids. The CDR3 coding sequence is TGTGCCAGCAGCCAACTAGCGGGGGATTACAATGAGCAGTTCTTC. Protein: CASSQLAGDYNEQFF.

CDR3 in DNA: TGTGCCAGCAGCCAAGAAGCACGCGAGTACGAGCAGTACTTC. Residues: CASSQEAREYEQYF. The chain joins TRBV3-1 (or the pseudogene TRBV3-2) to TRBJ2-7; the D is unclear. The V end was cut by 0 bases, the J end by 4 bases, with 10 bases between. The CDR3 consists of 14 residues. The V gene's germline CDR1 is LGHDT and CDR2 YNNKEL (reference sequence).

This clone was detected only once. The chain joins TRBV7-6 to TRBJ2-7; a possible D gene is TRBD2 (6 bases). With 1 base removed from V and 0 bases from J, the gap between germline ends came to 19 bases. Germline V gene lookup returns CDR1 SGHVS and CDR2 FNYEAQ. There are 18 residues in the CDR3. DNA of the CDR3: TGTGCCAGCAGCTTAGTGGGGGTGAGTGCCGGGAGCTCCTACGAGCAGTACTTC. Amino acids: CASSLVGVSAGSSYEQYF.

The chain employs TRBV5-1 and TRBJ2-3, with TRBD1 matching 11 bases. J was trimmed by 8 bases and V by 4 bases; bases with no gene match: 3. Per germline, CDR1 SGHRS and CDR2 YFSETQ. The CDR3 covers 13 residues. The CDR3: CASSGGQGGTQYF. As DNA, the CDR3 is TGCGCCAGCAGCGGGGGACAGGGGGGTACGCAGTATTTT.

V is TRBV27 and J is TRBJ2-3; TRBD2 matches 9 bases. The trim removed 2 bases at V and 8 bases at J, leaving 14 bases unmatched. CDR1 and CDR2 from the germline V gene are MNHEY and SMNVEV (reference sequence). CDR3 size: 17 residues. Here the CDR3 reads CASSLVGSGGPGSTQYF. The CDR3 DNA is TGTGCCAGCAGTTTAGTCGGTAGCGGGGGTCCCGGGAGTACGCAGTATTTT.

V and J are TRBV5-1 and TRBJ2-7; a possible D gene is TRBD2 (5 bases). This CDR3 contains 12 residues. Trimming removed 2 bases from V and 5 bases from J, with 8 bases in between. CDR1 SGHRS and CDR2 YFSETQ come from the germline V gene. As DNA, the CDR3 is TGCGCCAGCAGCTTCCCCGGGGACGAGCAGTACTTC. This gives the protein CASSFPGDEQYF.

The chain combines TRBV4-2 with TRBJ1-1; perhaps TRBD1 as D (5 bases). Germline CDR1 is LGHNA and CDR2 is YNFKEQ. The CDR3 covers 15 residues. V was cut by 6 bases and J by 3 bases, with 17 bases left in between. CDR3 sequence reads: CASREGVYFDTEAFF. The CDR3 DNA is TGTGCCAGCAGAGAAGGGGTATATTTCGACACTGAAGCTTTCTTT.

The chain links TRBV4-2 to TRBJ2-3; 9 bases map to TRBD1. J gave up 3 bases and V 3 bases, and 7 bases lay outside the gene matches. CDR3 length: 16 amino acids. Germline CDR1 reads LGHNA; CDR2 reads YNFKEQ. In DNA form, the CDR3 reads TGTGCCAGCAGCCACGAGGGACAGGGCGGGACAGATACGCAGTATTTT. Protein product: CASSHEGQGGTDTQYF.

V usage is TRBV29-1 and J usage is TRBJ1-2, with a possible D match to TRBD1 (5 bases). Germline-derived CDR1 and CDR2 are SQVTM and ANQGSEA. Trimming removed 0 bases at V and 8 bases at J, with 13 bases between. The CDR3 loop spans 13 amino acids. The CDR3 DNA reads TGCAGCGTTGAAGAAGCCAGGGTGGGGGGCTACACCTTC. Its protein is CSVEEARVGGYTF. Full variable domain (missing parts from reference TRBV29-1 and TRBJ1-2): SAVISQKPSRDICQRGTSLTIQCQVDSQVTMMFWYRQQPGQSLTLIATANQGSEATYESGFVIDKFPISRPNLTFSTLTVSNMSPEDSSIYLCSVEEARVGGYTFGSGTRLTVV.

V gene TRBV15 combines with J gene TRBJ1-2, with TRBD1 matching 7 bases. The V gene's germline CDR1 is LNHNV and CDR2 YYDKDF (reference sequence). J gave up 2 bases and V 5 bases, and 8 bases lay outside the gene matches. The CDR3 extends over 15 amino acids. Here the CDR3 DNA reads TGTGCCACCAGCGGGAGACAGGGTAGAAACTATGGCTACACCTTC. This translates into CATSGRQGRNYGYTF.

The V and J genes are TRBV21-1 and TRBJ1-6; the D call in the table, TRBD1, was not verified against the DNA. TRBV21-1 constitutes a pseudogene. The CDR3 totals 15 residues. CDR3 region: CASTLADRKNSPLHF. CDR3 sequence (DNA): TGTGCCAGCACCTTGGCGGACAGAAAGAATTCACCCCTCCACTTT.

This rearrangement joins TRBV27 to TRBJ2-7, with TRBD1 as a possible D gene (5 bases). The CDR3 is made up of 15 amino acids. Trimming took off 3 bases at V and 9 bases at J, with 21 bases between the two ends. Looked up from germline, CDR1 is MNHEY and CDR2 is SMNVEV (reference sequence). This CDR3 is CASSFRDLQGTRQYF. CDR3 DNA: TGTGCCAGCAGTTTTAGAGACCTCCAGGGTACGCGGCAGTACTTC.

The count of this clone is one. The chain couples TRBV18 to TRBJ2-7; 7 bases are a match to TRBD1. The CDR3 contains 14 residues. From germline, CDR1 is KGHSH and CDR2 LQKENI. J was trimmed by 2 bases and V by 3 bases; bases with no gene match: 4. In DNA, the CDR3 is TGTGCCAGCTCACCTGGGACAGTGACCTACGAGCAGTACTTC. Translating gives CASSPGTVTYEQYF. Supplemented by reference TRBV18 and TRBJ2-7, the full variable domain reads NAGVMQNPRHLVRRRGQEARLRCSPMKGHSHVYWYRQLPEEGLKFMVYLQKENIIDESGMPKERFSAEFPKEGPSILRIQQVVRGDSAAYFCASSPGTVTYEQYFGPGTRLTVT.

The CDR3 sequence: CAISESGGAVNGYTF. As DNA, the CDR3 is TGTGCCATCAGTGAGTCGGGTGGGGCGGTAAATGGCTACACCTTC. This rearrangement joins TRBV10-3 to TRBJ1-2; D possibly corresponds to TRBD1 (5 bases). Germline-derived CDR1 and CDR2 are ENHRY and SYGVKD. This CDR3 spans 15 amino acids. Trimming pared 0 bases from V and 6 bases from J, leaving 14 bases between.

The rearrangement joins TRBV7-9 to TRBJ1-1; a weak D match, TRBD1 (6 bases). V was shortened by 2 bases and J by 3 bases, with 10 bases between the two germline ends. Germline-derived CDR1 and CDR2 are SEHNR and FQNEAQ (reference sequence). There are 14 residues in the CDR3. In DNA, the CDR3 is TGTGCCAGCAGCTTACAGGGGCGAGACACTGAAGCTTTCTTT. This sequence encodes CASSLQGRDTEAFF.

The chain uses TRBV7-9 and TRBJ1-6; the D is unclear. Trimming stripped 7 bases from V and 8 bases from J, with 9 bases between. Germline V lookup: CDR1 SEHNR, CDR2 FQNEAQ (reference sequence). The CDR3 length is 12 residues. This CDR3 is CASNDGDSPLHF. Written as DNA, the CDR3 is TGTGCCAGCAACGACGGGGATTCACCCCTCCACTTT.

The V gene is TRBV3-1 (or the pseudogene TRBV3-2), the J gene TRBJ1-1; the match to TRBD1 covers 8 bases. Germline CDR1 and CDR2: LGHDT and YNNKEL (reference sequence). The CDR3 runs 14 residues. V lost 4 bases and J lost 4; bases outside the gene matches: 5. CDR3 sequence reads: CASSLSDRGTEAFF. Here the CDR3 DNA reads TGTGCCAGCAGCCTCAGTGACAGGGGCACTGAAGCTTTCTTT.

V and J are TRBV13 and TRBJ2-5, with 10 positions matching TRBD2. Unmatched junction bases numbered 4, after V lost 2 bases and J lost 4 bases. In germline, CDR1 is PRHDT, CDR2 FYEKMQ (reference sequence). This CDR3 comprises 15 residues. The CDR3 nucleotides are TGTGCCAGCAGCTTAAGCGGGGGGGCTGGAGAGACCCAGTACTTC. Its protein is CASSLSGGAGETQYF. The full variable domain, rest sourced from reference TRBV13 and TRBJ2-5, is AAGVIQSPRHLIKEKRETATLKCYPIPRHDTVYWYQQGPGQDPQFLISFYEKMQSDKGSIPDRFSAQQFSDYHSELNMSSLELGDSALYFCASSLSGGAGETQYFGPGTRLLVL.

The genes are TRBV20-1 and TRBJ2-1; possibly TRBD2 for D (6 bases). The length of the CDR3 is 13 residues. V was trimmed by 3 bases and J by 5 bases, leaving 11 bases between them. Germline values: CDR1 DFQATT, CDR2 SNEGSKA (reference sequence). CDR3 loop: CSASSGGDNEQFF. The CDR3 DNA reads TGCAGTGCTAGTTCCGGGGGTGACAATGAGCAGTTCTTC.